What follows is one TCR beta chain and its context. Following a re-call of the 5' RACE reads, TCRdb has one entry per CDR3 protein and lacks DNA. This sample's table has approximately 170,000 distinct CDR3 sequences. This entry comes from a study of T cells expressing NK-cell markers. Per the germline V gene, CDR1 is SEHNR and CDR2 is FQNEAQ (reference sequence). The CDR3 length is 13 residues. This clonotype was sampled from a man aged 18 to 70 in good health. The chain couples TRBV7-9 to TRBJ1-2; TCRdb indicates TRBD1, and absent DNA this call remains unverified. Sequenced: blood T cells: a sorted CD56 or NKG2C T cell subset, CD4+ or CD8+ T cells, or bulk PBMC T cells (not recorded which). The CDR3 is CASSSPGAHGYTF.